This TCR beta chain came from a study of PD-1 blockade in classical Hodgkin lymphoma. Trimming stripped 0 bases from V and 0 bases from J, with 8 bases between. The CDR3 totals 16 residues. Per germline, CDR1 MNHEY and CDR2 SVGAGI. After autologous stem cell transplantation all patients relapsed, and prior brentuximab vedotin exposure differed between cohorts. Study-wide points: Exclusion was the outcome for patients who began nivolumab under 1 year after ASCT. Although disease activity or prior therapy may be involved, causes of the repertoire differences remain undefined. CD4+ TCR diversity rose significantly by C4D1, and CD8+ TCR diversity did not. The baseline diversity of complete responders showed similarity to that of newly diagnosed patients.

Repertoires were generated with immunoSEQ multiplex PCR, while TCRdb's copy carries only in-frame clones and drops some. Of approximately 150,000 clones detected, around four fifths appear once; the ten largest clones hold roughly 8.4%. To note about this clone: As yet, its antigen is unknown.

This chain links TRBV6-5 with TRBJ1-4; no clear D gene. This specimen was peripheral blood mononuclear cells (PBMCs), taken before the second cycle of nivolumab. This TCR derives from a human donor with classical Hodgkin lymphoma. The CDR3 DNA sequence: TGTGCCAGCAGTTACTCCCTACATGCAACTAATGAAAAACTGTTTTTT. Translated: CASSYSLHATNEKLFF.